A single sample is the source of the 28 T cell receptor beta chains below, sequenced in a study of blood T cell repertoires in COVID-19. TCRdb's table, derived via immunoSEQ multiplex PCR, lists solely in-frame clones and lacks some. Of a few hundred thousand clones detected, around 90% appear once; the ten largest clones hold roughly 1.4%. Sequencing used peripheral blood. These receptors all stem from an elderly man with acute or convalescent COVID-19.

The chain carries TRBV19 and TRBJ2-6; a possible D gene is TRBD2 (5 bases). Germline lookup yields CDR1 LNHDA and CDR2 SQIVND (reference sequence). The CDR3 runs to 16 residues. Between the trimmed V and J ends, which lost 10 bases and 0 bases, there was a span of 16 bases. CDR3 nucleotides: TGTGCCACAGGACTTTACAGCGGCTCTGGGGCCAACGTCCTGACTTTC. Translating it yields CATGLYSGSGANVLTF.

The chain uses TRBV3-1 (or the pseudogene TRBV3-2) and TRBJ2-5; TRBD1 matches 7 bases. From germline, CDR1 is LGHDT and CDR2 YNNKEL (reference sequence). The CDR3 totals 16 residues. J lost 2 bases, V lost 0 bases, and 6 bases had no gene match. The CDR3 spells CASSQDRRGRQETQYF. CDR3 nucleotides: TGTGCCAGCAGCCAAGATAGAAGGGGGCGTCAAGAGACCCAGTACTTC.

The chain employs TRBV11-3 and TRBJ1-5; perhaps TRBD1 as D (6 bases). V lost 1 base and J lost 1, with 11 bases in between. Germline CDR1 reads SGHNT; CDR2 reads YENEEA. The CDR3 loop spans 16 amino acids. The CDR3 loop reads CASSLAAGTSNQPQHF. CDR3 sequence (DNA): TGTGCCAGCAGCTTAGCCGCCGGGACAAGCAATCAGCCCCAGCATTTT.

V and J are TRBV2 and TRBJ2-7; perhaps TRBD1 as D (6 bases). CDR1 SNHLY and CDR2 FYNNEI come from the germline V gene. CDR3 size: 15 residues. The V end lost 3 bases, the J end lost 2 bases, and 14 bases lay between the germline ends. The CDR3: CASSDGTPTPYEQYF. The CDR3 DNA follows: TGTGCCAGCAGTGACGGGACACCAACCCCCTACGAGCAGTACTTC. Together with reference TRBV2 and TRBJ2-7, the CDR3 gives the full variable domain: EPEVTQTPSHQVTQMGQEVILRCVPISNHLYFYWYRQILGQKVEFLVSFYNNEISEKSEIFDDQFSVERPDGSNFTLKIRSTKLEDSAMYFCASSDGTPTPYEQYFGPGTRLTVT.

The genes are TRBV27 and TRBJ2-5; 8 bases align to TRBD2. Germline values: CDR1 MNHEY, CDR2 SMNVEV (reference sequence). This CDR3 is built from 13 residues. J was trimmed by 4 bases and V by 6 bases; bases with no gene match: 4. The CDR3, as DNA: TGTGCCAGCAGCCCACGGGAGGGAGAGACCCAGTACTTC. Translated, it gives CASSPREGETQYF.

The J gene is TRBJ2-7, the V gene TRBV15, with D maybe TRBD1 (6 bases). This CDR3 has 14 residues. Germline V gives CDR1 LNHNV, CDR2 YYDKDF (reference sequence). The ends were cut back, 5 bases at V and 0 bases at J, with 11 bases in the middle. CDR3 amino acids: CATSARDISYEQYF. The CDR3 DNA follows: TGTGCCACCAGCGCCCGGGACATCTCCTACGAGCAGTACTTC.

The rearrangement uses TRBV7-3 and TRBJ2-1; 10 bases fit TRBD2. This CDR3 has 15 amino acids. The germline CDR1 and CDR2 sequences are SGHTA and FQGTGA. After removal of 5 bases from V and 3 bases from J, the junction contained 4 bases not matched to a gene. The CDR3 nucleotides read TGTGCCAGCAGCCCTAGCGGGAGACGCTACAATGAGCAGTTCTTC. This gives the protein CASSPSGRRYNEQFF.

The chain recombines TRBV19 with TRBJ1-2, with D unclear. The CDR3 is 13 residues long. CDR1 and CDR2 from the germline V gene are LNHDA and SQIVND (reference sequence). V was pared by 7 bases and J by 1 base, with 10 bases between. In DNA, the CDR3 is TGTGCCAGTAATCAAGGGAGTAACTATGGCTACACCTTC. It translates to CASNQGSNYGYTF.

The gene calls are TRBV19 and TRBJ1-2; 7 nucleotides line up with TRBD1. The junction had 7 bases not matched to a gene; V was cut back by 6 bases and J by 0 bases. The CDR3 covers 15 residues. Germline CDR1 and CDR2: LNHDA and SQIVND (reference sequence). CDR3 protein: CASREGAASNYGYTF. For the CDR3, the DNA is TGTGCCAGTAGGGAGGGGGCAGCCTCTAACTATGGCTACACCTTC.

The table lists this clone with a few counts. V and J are TRBV14 and TRBJ2-1; tentative D call: TRBD2 (6 bases). In germline, CDR1 is SGHDN, CDR2 FVKESK. The V gene lost 1 base and the J gene lost 2 bases, with 12 bases spanning the gap. The CDR3 loop spans 16 amino acids. CDR3 amino acids: CASSQAGVAPYNEQFF. The CDR3 DNA is TGTGCCAGCAGCCAAGCGGGGGTGGCCCCCTACAATGAGCAGTTCTTC.

The V gene is TRBV7-2, the J gene TRBJ1-2; 7 nucleotides agree with TRBD1. V shed 1 base and J 4 bases; nucleotides not matched to a gene: 6. The CDR3 totals 15 residues. CDR1 SGHTA and CDR2 FQGNSA come from the germline V gene. This CDR3 reads CASSLGSRQGYGYTF. The CDR3 DNA is TGTGCCAGCAGCTTAGGGTCCAGACAGGGCTATGGCTACACCTTC.

This chain joins TRBV5-1 and TRBJ2-5, with D possibly being TRBD2 (5 bases). Trimming took 1 base from V and 5 from J, leaving 15 bases between them. Per the germline V gene, CDR1 is SGHRS and CDR2 is YFSETQ. This CDR3 has 15 amino acids. CDR3 loop: CASSLSGDGFETQYF. The CDR3 region has the DNA TGCGCCAGCAGCTTGTCCGGGGATGGTTTTGAGACCCAGTACTTC.

This CDR3 reads CASSQIQGETEAFF. The CDR3 DNA follows: TGTGCCAGCAGCCAGATACAGGGCGAGACTGAAGCTTTCTTT. The genes are TRBV4-2 and TRBJ1-1, with a tentative D call TRBD1 (6 bases). Looked up from germline, CDR1 is LGHNA and CDR2 is YNFKEQ. The CDR3 consists of 14 residues. V dropped 3 bases and J dropped 5 bases, with 13 bases sitting between them.

In this sample, this clone turned up a few times. The chain joins TRBV12-3 or TRBV12-4 to TRBJ1-1; D unresolved. The CDR3 runs to 13 residues. V dropped 1 base and J dropped 1 base, with 4 bases sitting between them. The CDR3 reads CASSLVANTEAFF. The CDR3 DNA reads as TGTGCCAGCAGTTTAGTAGCGAACACTGAAGCTTTCTTT.

J is TRBJ2-1 and V is TRBV28; a possible D gene is TRBD1 (6 bases). The CDR3 extends over 14 amino acids. Trimming cost V 9 bases and J 1 base, with 13 bases left between them. CDR1 is MDHEN and CDR2 is SYDVKM in the germline V gene. The CDR3 reads CASIAGDSYNEQFF. The CDR3 bases are TGTGCCAGTATAGCAGGGGATTCCTACAATGAGCAGTTCTTC.

V usage is TRBV19 and J usage is TRBJ2-2, with 9 bases aligning to TRBD1. The junction had 11 bases not matched to a gene; V was cut back by 3 bases and J by 0 bases. This CDR3 spans 19 amino acids. Germline V gives CDR1 LNHDA, CDR2 SQIVND (reference sequence). CDR3 nucleotides: TGTGCCAGTAGTATGCCACGCCTCGGGACAGGGTCGAACACCGGGGAGCTGTTTTTT. Protein: CASSMPRLGTGSNTGELFF.

The chain uses TRBV7-6 and TRBJ2-7; D unclear. There are 13 residues in the CDR3. The V and J ends lost 5 bases and 4 bases respectively, with 12 bases between them. Germline values: CDR1 SGHVS, CDR2 FNYEAQ. CDR3 bases: TGTGCCAGCAGCGTAGGACCGGGTTACGAGCAGTACTTC. It encodes CASSVGPGYEQYF.

The chain joins TRBV5-1 to TRBJ2-3; the match to TRBD2 covers 7 bases. This CDR3 has 16 residues. CDR1 is SGHRS and CDR2 is YFSETQ in the germline V gene. V gave up 3 bases and J gave up 2 bases; unmatched junction bases: 9. The DNA for the CDR3 is TGCGCCAGCAGCTCGGCTTGGAGGGACTACACAGATACGCAGTATTTT. Protein sequence: CASSSAWRDYTDTQYF.

The chain is built from TRBV6-4 and TRBJ2-1; 7 nucleotides agree with TRBD2. This CDR3 is built from 14 residues. Unmatched junction bases numbered 3, after V lost 5 bases and J lost 2 bases. Germline V gene data show CDR1 as MRHNA and CDR2 as SNTAGT. The CDR3 DNA sequence: TGTGCCAGCAGTCCTAGCGGAACCTACAATGAGCAGTTCTTC. Translated: CASSPSGTYNEQFF.

The chain couples TRBV5-1 to TRBJ1-2; 7 bases map to TRBD1. There are 14 residues in the CDR3. With V trimmed by 4 bases and J by 4 bases, 7 bases remained unmatched. Germline V lookup: CDR1 SGHRS, CDR2 YFSETQ. Here the CDR3 reads CASSPRGGSYGYTF. CDR3 coding DNA: TGCGCCAGCAGCCCCCGAGGGGGCTCCTATGGCTACACCTTC.

The J gene is TRBJ1-2, the V gene TRBV6-1, with D unclear. Germline V gene sequence: CDR1 MNHNS, CDR2 SASEGT. The V end lost 2 bases, the J end lost 4 bases, and 8 bases lay between the germline ends. The CDR3 runs to 13 residues. CDR3 protein: CASSEFSLYGYTF. CDR3 nucleotide sequence: TGTGCCAGCAGTGAATTTTCCCTCTATGGCTACACCTTC.

The V call is TRBV2, the J call TRBJ1-2; 10 bases align to TRBD1. Unmatched junction bases numbered 4, after V lost 1 base and J lost 8 bases. Germline V CDR1 and CDR2: SNHLY, FYNNEI. The CDR3 spans 14 residues. The CDR3, as DNA: TGTGCCAGCAGTGAAGTGACAGGGGGCTGGGGCTACACCTTC. The encoded protein is CASSEVTGGWGYTF.

Only a few counts were recorded for this clone. CDR3 coding DNA: TGTGCCAGCAGCCTCAGTGGGGCTGGCTACACCTTC. It encodes CASSLSGAGYTF. The chain joins TRBV7-9 to TRBJ1-2; a possible D gene is TRBD1 (5 bases). The CDR3 is 12 amino acids. Deletions cut 5 bases from V and 7 bases from J, with 11 bases between. The germline gives CDR1 SEHNR, CDR2 FQNEAQ (reference sequence). The entire variable domain, with the rest obtained from reference TRBV7-9 and TRBJ1-2, is as follows: DTGVSQNPRHKITKRGQNVTFRCDPISEHNRLYWYRQTLGQGPEFLTYFQNEAQLEKSRLLSDRFSAERPKGSFSTLEIQRTEQGDSAMYLCASSLSGAGYTFGSGTRLTVV.

V is TRBV12-3 or TRBV12-4 and J is TRBJ1-1; 7 bases fit TRBD1. The length of the CDR3 is 13 residues. J lost 6 bases, V lost 6 bases, and 7 bases had no gene match. DNA of the CDR3: TGTGCCAGCAGGCCGCAGGGGGTCCCTGAAGCTTTCTTT. This codes for CASRPQGVPEAFF.

This clone was counted a single time. This chain joins TRBV7-2 and TRBJ2-3; 8 bases line up with TRBD1. Per germline, CDR1 SGHTA and CDR2 FQGNSA. Trimming took 5 bases from V and 5 from J; bases not matched to a gene: 3. The CDR3 spans 13 residues. CDR3 region: CASSPDRGDTQYF. The CDR3 DNA is TGTGCCAGCAGCCCTGACAGGGGAGATACGCAGTATTTT.

The genes are TRBV9 and TRBJ2-3; D is unresolved. CDR3 length: 14 residues. Germline loops: CDR1 SGDLS, CDR2 YYNGEE. The ends were cut back, 0 bases at V and 2 bases at J, with 7 bases in the middle. This chain's CDR3 is CASSVEPTTDTQYF. The CDR3 coding sequence is TGTGCCAGCAGCGTAGAGCCAACCACAGATACGCAGTATTTT. The variable domain in full, completed from reference TRBV9 and TRBJ2-3, reads DSGVTQTPKHLITATGQRVTLRCSPRSGDLSVYWYQQSLDQGLQFLIQYYNGEERAKGNILERFSAQQFPDLHSELNLSSLELGDSALYFCASSVEPTTDTQYFGPGTRLTVL.

The chain couples TRBV9 to TRBJ1-2; TRBD1 agrees at 9 bases. Germline V gene data show CDR1 as SGDLS and CDR2 as YYNGEE. The CDR3 loop spans 16 amino acids. With 2 bases clipped from V and 6 bases from J, the junction kept 11 bases outside the gene matches. CDR3 sequence (DNA): TGTGCCAGCAGCGTGAAGCAGGGACAGGGAGGGGATGGCTACACCTTC. Translating gives CASSVKQGQGGDGYTF.

This rearrangement joins TRBV6-1 to TRBJ1-3; 8 bases line up with TRBD1. V was clipped by 5 bases and J by 1 base; unmatched bases: 7. This CDR3 region has 16 residues. Per the germline V gene, CDR1 is MNHNS and CDR2 is SASEGT. In DNA form, the CDR3 reads TGTGCCAGCAGTAAAGACAGGGGAACGTCTGGAAACACCATATATTTT. Translated, it gives CASSKDRGTSGNTIYF.